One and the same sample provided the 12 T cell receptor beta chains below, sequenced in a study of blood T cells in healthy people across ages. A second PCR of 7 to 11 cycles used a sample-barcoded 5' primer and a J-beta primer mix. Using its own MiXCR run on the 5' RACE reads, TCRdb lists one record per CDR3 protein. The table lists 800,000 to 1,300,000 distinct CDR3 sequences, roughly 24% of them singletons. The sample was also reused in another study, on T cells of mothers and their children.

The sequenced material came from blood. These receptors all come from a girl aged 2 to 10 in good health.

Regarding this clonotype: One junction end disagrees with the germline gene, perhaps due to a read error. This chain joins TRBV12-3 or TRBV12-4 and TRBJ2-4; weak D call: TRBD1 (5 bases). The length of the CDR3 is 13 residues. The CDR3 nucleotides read TGTGCCAGCAGTTTAAAGGGGATGGACGTTCAGAACTTC. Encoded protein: CASSLKGMDVQNF.

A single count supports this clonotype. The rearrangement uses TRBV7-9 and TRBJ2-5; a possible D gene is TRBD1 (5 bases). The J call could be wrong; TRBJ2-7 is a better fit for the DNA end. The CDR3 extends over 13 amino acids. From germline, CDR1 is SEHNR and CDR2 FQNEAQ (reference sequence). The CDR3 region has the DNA TGTGCCAGCAGCGAAAATCCAGGGTACGAGCAGTACTTC. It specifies CASSENPGYEQYF.

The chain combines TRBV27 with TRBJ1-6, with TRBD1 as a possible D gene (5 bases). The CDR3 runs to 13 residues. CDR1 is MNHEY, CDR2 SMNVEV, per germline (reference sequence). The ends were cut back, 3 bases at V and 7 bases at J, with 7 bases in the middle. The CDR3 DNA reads TGTGCCAGCAGTTTCGGGGCCAATTCACCCCTCCACTTT. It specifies CASSFGANSPLHF.

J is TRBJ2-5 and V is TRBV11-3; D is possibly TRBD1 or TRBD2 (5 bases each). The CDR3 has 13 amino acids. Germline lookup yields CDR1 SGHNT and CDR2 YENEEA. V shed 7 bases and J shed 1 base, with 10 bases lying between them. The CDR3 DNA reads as TGTGCCAGCATGACCGGGACCCAAGAGACCCAGTACTTC. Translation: CASMTGTQETQYF. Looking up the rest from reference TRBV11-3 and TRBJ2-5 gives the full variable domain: EAGVVQSPRYKIIEKKQPVAFWCNPISGHNTLYWYLQNLGQGPELLIRYENEEAVDDSQLPKDRFSAERLKGVDSTLKIQPAELGDSAVYLCASMTGTQETQYFGPGTRLLVL.

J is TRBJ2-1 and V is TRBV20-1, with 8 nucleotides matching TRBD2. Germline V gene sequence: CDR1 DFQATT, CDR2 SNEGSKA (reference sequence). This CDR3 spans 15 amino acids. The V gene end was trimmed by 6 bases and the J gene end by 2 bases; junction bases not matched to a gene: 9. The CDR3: CSALGGGLAYNEQFF. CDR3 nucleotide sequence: TGCAGTGCGCTGGGCGGGGGGTTAGCCTACAATGAGCAGTTCTTC.

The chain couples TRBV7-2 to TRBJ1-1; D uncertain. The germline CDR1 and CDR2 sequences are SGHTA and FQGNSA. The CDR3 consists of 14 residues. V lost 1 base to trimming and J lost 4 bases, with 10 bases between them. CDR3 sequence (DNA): TGTGCCAGCAGCTTAGTGCGAGGAAGCACTGAAGCTTTCTTT. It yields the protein CASSLVRGSTEAFF.

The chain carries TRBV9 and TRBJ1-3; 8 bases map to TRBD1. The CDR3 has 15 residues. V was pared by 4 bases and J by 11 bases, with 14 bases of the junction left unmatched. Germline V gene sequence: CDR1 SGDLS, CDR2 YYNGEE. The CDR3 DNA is TGTGCCAGCAGCCTCCCGGGGGACAGGATAAGACCCATATATTTT. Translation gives CASSLPGDRIRPIYF.

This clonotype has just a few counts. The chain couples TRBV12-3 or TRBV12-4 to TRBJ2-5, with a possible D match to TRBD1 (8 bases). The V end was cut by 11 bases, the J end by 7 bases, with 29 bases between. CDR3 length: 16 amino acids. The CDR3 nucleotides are TGTGCCTGCGCGGAGACAGGGGACTATGGGGCCTTGACCCAGTACTTC. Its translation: CACAETGDYGALTQYF.

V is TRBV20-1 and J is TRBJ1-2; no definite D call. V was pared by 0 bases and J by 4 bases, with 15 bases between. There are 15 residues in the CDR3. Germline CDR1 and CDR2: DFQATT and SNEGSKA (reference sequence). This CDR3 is CSARDIALPGYGYTF. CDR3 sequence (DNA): TGCAGTGCTAGAGATATCGCGCTTCCTGGCTATGGCTACACCTTC.

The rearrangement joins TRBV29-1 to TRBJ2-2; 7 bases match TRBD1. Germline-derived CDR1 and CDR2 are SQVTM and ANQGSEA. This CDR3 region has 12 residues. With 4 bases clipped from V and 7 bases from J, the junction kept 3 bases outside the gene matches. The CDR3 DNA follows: TGCAGCGTTGGCACAGGGGACGGGGAGCTGTTTTTT. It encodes CSVGTGDGELFF.

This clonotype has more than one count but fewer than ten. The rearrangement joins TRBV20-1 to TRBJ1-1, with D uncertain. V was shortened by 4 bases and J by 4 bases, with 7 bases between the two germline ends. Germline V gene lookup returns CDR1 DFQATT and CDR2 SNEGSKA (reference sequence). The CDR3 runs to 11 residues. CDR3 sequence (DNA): TGCAGTGCTAAAAGGTTCACTGAAGCTTTCTTT. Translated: CSAKRFTEAFF.

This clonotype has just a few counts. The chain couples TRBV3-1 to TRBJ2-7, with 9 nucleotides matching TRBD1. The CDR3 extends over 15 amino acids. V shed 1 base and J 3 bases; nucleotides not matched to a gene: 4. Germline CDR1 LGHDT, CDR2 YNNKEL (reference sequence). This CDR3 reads CASSQVDRGVYEQYF. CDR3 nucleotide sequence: TGTGCCAGCAGCCAAGTCGACAGGGGGGTCTACGAGCAGTACTTC.